The next 9 T cell receptor beta chains were all read from a single sample in a study of PD-1 blockade in mismatch repair-deficient tumors. TCRdb's table, derived via immunoSEQ multiplex PCR, lists solely in-frame clones and lacks some. Of about 24,000 clones detected, 83% appear once; the ten largest clones hold roughly a fifth. This material consisted of peripheral blood, taken 12 weeks after starting pembrolizumab. Receptors were obtained from an adult with mismatch repair-deficient cancer.

The V call is TRBV6-1, the J call TRBJ2-7; 7 nucleotides align to TRBD1. Losses at the gene ends were 3 bases for V and 8 bases for J; bases not matched to a gene: 7. Germline V CDR1 and CDR2: MNHNS, SASEGT. This CDR3 contains 13 residues. In nucleotides, the CDR3 is TGTGCCAGCAGTGACCGGGACAGCTGGAAGCAGTACTTC. Translating it yields CASSDRDSWKQYF.

The chain has TRBV16 and TRBJ1-3; TRBD1 might be the D (6 bases). The CDR3 is 14 amino acids. Germline assignment: CDR1 KGHSY and CDR2 FQNENV. V lost 2 bases, J lost 2 bases, and 7 bases lay in between. The CDR3 sequence is CASSQNRAGNTIYF. The DNA of the CDR3 is TGTGCCAGCAGCCAAAACAGGGCTGGAAACACCATATATTTT.

The J gene is TRBJ1-1, the V gene TRBV11-3; D perhaps matches TRBD1 (5 bases). The CDR3 is made up of 17 amino acids. Trimming removed 2 bases from V and 2 bases from J, with 18 bases in between. Germline V CDR1 and CDR2: SGHNT, YENEEA. The CDR3 is CASSLSIRAGSNTEAFF. The CDR3 DNA reads TGTGCCAGCAGCTTATCTATTAGGGCAGGGAGTAACACTGAAGCTTTCTTT.

Only a few counts were recorded for this clone. The chain employs TRBV27 and TRBJ2-1; D remains ambiguous. Trimming shortened V by 2 bases and J by 5 bases, and 1 base separated the two germline ends. Germline CDR1 is MNHEY and CDR2 is SMNVEV (reference sequence). The CDR3 consists of 11 residues. The CDR3 DNA reads TGTGCCAGCAGTTTAGACAATGAGCAGTTCTTC. Protein sequence: CASSLDNEQFF.

This clone was picked up one time. V usage is TRBV28 and J usage is TRBJ1-5; no definite D call. Germline V gene sequence: CDR1 MDHEN, CDR2 SYDVKM. Trimming removed 5 bases at V and 3 bases at J, with 14 bases between. The CDR3 is 15 residues long. CDR3 region: CASSRAGGFNQPQHF. In DNA, the CDR3 is TGTGCCAGCAGTAGGGCAGGCGGTTTCAATCAGCCCCAGCATTTT.

This rearrangement joins TRBV6-5 to TRBJ2-7; D remains ambiguous. In germline, CDR1 is MNHEY, CDR2 SVGAGI. The CDR3 loop spans 13 amino acids. Trimming removed 3 bases from V and 5 bases from J, with 11 bases in between. The CDR3 DNA reads TGTGCCAGCAGTTATACCCCCTGGAACGAGCAGTACTTC. Amino acids: CASSYTPWNEQYF.

The rearrangement uses TRBV4-3 and TRBJ2-2; D may correspond to TRBD1 or TRBD2 (5 bases each). CDR1 and CDR2 (germline): LGHNA, YSLEER. V was cut by 0 bases and J by 5 bases, with 13 bases left in between. This CDR3 has 16 residues. The CDR3 reads CASSQEFGAQTGELFF. DNA of the CDR3: TGCGCCAGCAGCCAAGAGTTCGGGGCACAGACCGGGGAGCTGTTTTTT.

CDR3 nucleotide sequence: TGCGCCAGCAGCTCCCTGCCGGGACGGGAATACGAGCAGTACTTC. Translating it yields CASSSLPGREYEQYF. The chain joins TRBV5-1 to TRBJ2-7, with D perhaps TRBD1 or TRBD2 (5 bases each). The CDR3 is made up of 15 amino acids. V dropped 3 bases and J dropped 4 bases, with 17 bases sitting between them. Germline CDR1 and CDR2: SGHRS and YFSETQ.

The chain is built from TRBV5-1 and TRBJ2-5, with 13 bases aligning to TRBD2. Germline lookup yields CDR1 SGHRS and CDR2 YFSETQ. This CDR3 comprises 15 residues. V lost 4 bases to trimming and J lost 2 bases; unmatched junction nucleotides: 2. As DNA, the CDR3 is TGCGCCAGCAGCAAACTAGCGGGAGGGCAAGAGACCCAGTACTTC. Its translation: CASSKLAGGQETQYF.